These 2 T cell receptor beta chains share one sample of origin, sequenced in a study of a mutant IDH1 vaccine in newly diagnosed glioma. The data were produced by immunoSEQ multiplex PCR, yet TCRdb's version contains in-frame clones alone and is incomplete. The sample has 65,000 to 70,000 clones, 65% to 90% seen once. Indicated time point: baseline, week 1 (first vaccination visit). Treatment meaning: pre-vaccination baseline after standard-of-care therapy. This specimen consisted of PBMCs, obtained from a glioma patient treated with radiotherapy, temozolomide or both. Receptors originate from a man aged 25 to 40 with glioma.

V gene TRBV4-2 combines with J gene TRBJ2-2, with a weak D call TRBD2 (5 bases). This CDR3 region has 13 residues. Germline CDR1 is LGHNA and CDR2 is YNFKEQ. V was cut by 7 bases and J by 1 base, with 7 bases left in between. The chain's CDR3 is CASTAGNTGELFF. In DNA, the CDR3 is TGTGCCAGCACGGCGGGGAACACCGGGGAGCTGTTTTTT.

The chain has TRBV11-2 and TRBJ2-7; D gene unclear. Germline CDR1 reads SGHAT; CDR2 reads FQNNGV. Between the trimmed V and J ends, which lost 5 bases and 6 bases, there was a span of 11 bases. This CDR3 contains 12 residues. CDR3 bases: TGTGCCAGCAGCCCAACCCCAGGCGAGCAGTACTTC. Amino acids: CASSPTPGEQYF.